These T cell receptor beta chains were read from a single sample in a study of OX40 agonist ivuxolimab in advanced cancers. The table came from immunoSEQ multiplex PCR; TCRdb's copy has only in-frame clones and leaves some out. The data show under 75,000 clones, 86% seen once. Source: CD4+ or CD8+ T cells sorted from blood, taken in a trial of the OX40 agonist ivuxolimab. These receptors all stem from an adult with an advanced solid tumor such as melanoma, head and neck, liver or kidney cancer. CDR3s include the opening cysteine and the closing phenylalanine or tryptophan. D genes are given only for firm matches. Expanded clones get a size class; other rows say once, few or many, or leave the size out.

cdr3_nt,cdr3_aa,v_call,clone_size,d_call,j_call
TGTGCCAGCAGCATAACCGGGGCCCCAGGTGGGGTTGCAGAGACCCAGTACTTC,CASSITGAPGGVAETQYF,TRBV7-9,once,-,TRBJ2-5
TGTGCCAGCTCACCTATATTGACAGGGGGCGCGGGCGAGCAGTACTTC,CASSPILTGGAGEQYF,TRBV18,once,TRBD1,TRBJ2-7
TGTGCCAGCAGCTTAGATCTACAGGGGAGAATTTTCTTC,CASSLDLQGRIFF,TRBV7-6,-,TRBD1,TRBJ2-1
TGTGCCTGGAGTGTTTACACCGGGACTAGCGGTACCCGCACCGGGGAGCTGTTTTTT,CAWSVYTGTSGTRTGELFF,TRBV30,few,TRBD2,TRBJ2-2
TGTGCCAGCAGCTTAGGGGTCTCGTTGTTCTTC,CASSLGVSLFF,TRBV7-2,-,-,TRBJ2-1
TGTGCCAGCAGTTTATCGTCCAGGGGGCGGGTTGGAGATACGCAGTATTTT,CASSLSSRGRVGDTQYF,TRBV27,-,TRBD1,TRBJ2-3
TGTGCCAGCTCAATGGGACAGGCAAACACTGAAGCTTTCTTT,CASSMGQANTEAFF,TRBV18,-,TRBD1,TRBJ1-1
TGCGCCAGCAGCTTGGTCGGGACAGGGCCCTTCAATGAGCAGTTCTTC,CASSLVGTGPFNEQFF,TRBV5-1,-,TRBD1,TRBJ2-1
TGTGCCAGCAGCTTCCAATTCGGTCAGCCCCAGCATTTT,CASSFQFGQPQHF,TRBV7-7,-,-,TRBJ1-5
TGTGCCAGCAACCACAGGAACTATGGCTACACCTTC,CASNHRNYGYTF,TRBV6-5,-,-,TRBJ1-2
TGTGCCAGCAGCCCCGGTGACAGACGCAATGAGCAGTTCTTC,CASSPGDRRNEQFF,TRBV7-9,-,-,TRBJ2-1
TGTGCCAGCAGGGTGGGACAGGGGAGGAGGAACACTGAAGCTTTCTTT,CASRVGQGRRNTEAFF,TRBV2,-,TRBD1,TRBJ1-1
TGTGCCAGCAGCGCCCGGGACAGGGGACTAGCGGGATCAGGCAATGAGCAGTTCTTC,CASSARDRGLAGSGNEQFF,TRBV11-2,-,TRBD2,TRBJ2-1
TGTGCCAGCAGCTCCGGGACAGGCCATCAGCCCCAGCATTTT,CASSSGTGHQPQHF,TRBV7-2,once,TRBD1,TRBJ1-5
TGTGCCAGCAGCTTGGAGGCAGGAGCATACGAGCAGTACTTC,CASSLEAGAYEQYF,TRBV5-5,-,-,TRBJ2-7
TGTGCCAGCAGCGTAGTTAAGGGAACTAATGAAAAACTGTTTTTT,CASSVVKGTNEKLFF,TRBV9,-,-,TRBJ1-4
TGTGCCAGCAGCGTAGGGGTGGGACAGGGGACCTACGAGCAGTACTTC,CASSVGVGQGTYEQYF,TRBV9,-,TRBD1,TRBJ2-7
TGTGCCAGCAGTGTCCTTGGCTCCTACGAGCAGTACTTC,CASSVLGSYEQYF,TRBV6-5,-,-,TRBJ2-7
TGTGCCAGCAGCGTAGGGGCTCTCCCGCGGAAAGAGACCCAGTACTTC,CASSVGALPRKETQYF,TRBV9,-,-,TRBJ2-5
TGTGCCAGCAGCCCCTTGGGAGGGGGCGCCTATAATTCACCCCTCCACTTT,CASSPLGGGAYNSPLHF,TRBV5-4,-,TRBD1,TRBJ1-6
TGTGCCAGCAGCGCACCGACAGTAAACATTCAGTACTTC,CASSAPTVNIQYF,TRBV5-4,-,-,TRBJ2-4
TGCACCAGCAGCCACCCGGTGGACAGGACGAACACTGAAGCTTTCTTT,CTSSHPVDRTNTEAFF,TRBV1,-,-,TRBJ1-1
TGCGCCAGCAGCCTCAGGCCGGGCGGAGGCTCTGGGGCCAACGTCCTGACTTTC,CASSLRPGGGSGANVLTF,TRBV4-3,-,-,TRBJ2-6
TGTGCCAGCAGAAGCTCCGATGGCAGCAACTATGGCTACACCTTC,CASRSSDGSNYGYTF,TRBV6-1,-,-,TRBJ1-2
TGTGCCAGCAGCCCGGACAGGCCGAACACAGATACGCAGTATTTT,CASSPDRPNTDTQYF,TRBV6-5,-,TRBD1,TRBJ2-3
TGTGCCAGCAGCTTAAGAACAGCCTACGAGCAGTACTTC,CASSLRTAYEQYF,TRBV7-9,-,-,TRBJ2-7
TGTGCCAGCAGCGTGGCGCCAGGGGGACAGGCGGTGAACGGCTACACCTTC,CASSVAPGGQAVNGYTF,TRBV9,-,TRBD1,TRBJ1-2
TGTGCCAGCAGTTTAAGGCCAGGGACCTACAATGAGCAGTTCTTC,CASSLRPGTYNEQFF,TRBV28,-,-,TRBJ2-1
TGTGCCAGCAGTCAAATAGCGGGAGGCTCCTACGAGCAGTACTTC,CASSQIAGGSYEQYF,TRBV6-1,-,TRBD2,TRBJ2-7
TGTGCCAGCAGCTTAACAAACTCCTACAATGAGCAGTTCTTC,CASSLTNSYNEQFF,TRBV7-2,-,-,TRBJ2-1
TGTGCCAGCAGCTCGCGCAAACGGGCAGGGCGGGAGAGAAGCAATCAGCCCCAGCATTTT,CASSSRKRAGRERSNQPQHF,TRBV7-6,-,-,TRBJ1-5
TGCGCCAGCAGCCAAGAGCCTGGCGGGGGGGAGTTCACCGGGGAGCTGTTTTTT,CASSQEPGGGEFTGELFF,TRBV4-3,-,TRBD2,TRBJ2-2
TGTGCCAGCAGCTTGTATTCCGGGGAGAATCAGCCCCAGCATTTT,CASSLYSGENQPQHF,TRBV5-6,-,-,TRBJ1-5
TGTGCCTGGAGTAAACCTTTGCTCGAAGCTTTCTTT,CAWSKPLLEAFF,TRBV30,-,-,TRBJ1-1
TGTGCCAGCAGCTTGGGACAGAACCGTCCTGAAGCTTTCTTT,CASSLGQNRPEAFF,TRBV7-9,-,TRBD1,TRBJ1-1
TGTGCCAGCTCAAGACCGGGACTAGCGGGAGGCTCCACCGGGGAGCTGTTTTTT,CASSRPGLAGGSTGELFF,TRBV18,few,TRBD2,TRBJ2-2
TGTGCCTGGAGGGTCGGGGGAAATAATGAAAAACTGTTTTTT,CAWRVGGNNEKLFF,TRBV30,-,-,TRBJ1-4
TGTGCCGGCCGAGGTAGGAAAGCGGGGGGGTCCTACGAGCAGTACTTC,CAGRGRKAGGSYEQYF,TRBV30,-,TRBD2,TRBJ2-7
TGTGCCACCAGCAGAGATTACACTTATGGCTACACCTTC,CATSRDYTYGYTF,TRBV15,-,-,TRBJ1-2
TGTGCCAGCAGCTTACTAGCGACGGAGACCCAGTACTTC,CASSLLATETQYF,TRBV5-6,-,TRBD2,TRBJ2-5
TGTGCCAGCAGTTACTCCAGCGGGAGGGCCCAAGGGGAGCTGTTTTTT,CASSYSSGRAQGELFF,TRBV6-6,-,TRBD2,TRBJ2-2
TGTGCCAGCAGCTTCACAGGGAACCTCTACGAGCAGTACTTC,CASSFTGNLYEQYF,TRBV7-2,-,-,TRBJ2-7
TGTGCCTGGAGTGGGTCCTCGGGACAGGGCCGTTCCTACTATGGCTACACCTTC,CAWSGSSGQGRSYYGYTF,TRBV30,once,TRBD1,TRBJ1-2
TGTGCCAGCAGCCCTAGACAAGACACTGAAGCTTTCTTT,CASSPRQDTEAFF,TRBV7-2,once,-,TRBJ1-1
TGTGCCAGCAGTAGGACAGCCTATAGCAATCAGCCCCAGCATTTT,CASSRTAYSNQPQHF,TRBV6-5,-,-,TRBJ1-5
TGTGCCAGCAGCTTAGCTCAAGCCAGTTTGTATGGTCGGTTCTTC,CASSLAQASLYGRFF,TRBV7-2,-,-,TRBJ2-1
TGTGCCAGCAGCCCTGGCGTAGGCAGGGAAAGGGGCGGGGAGCTGTTTTTT,CASSPGVGRERGGELFF,TRBV7-3,-,-,TRBJ2-2
TGTGCCAGCAGCCCCCGGGTACCGGCCCTCGAGCAGTACTTC,CASSPRVPALEQYF,TRBV11-2,-,-,TRBJ2-7
TGCAGCGCCTCAAACGGGGTTCGAAATGAAAAACTGTTTTTT,CSASNGVRNEKLFF,TRBV29-1,-,-,TRBJ1-4
TGTGCCAGCACCCCTGGGACTACCGACACCGGGGAGCTGTTTTTT,CASTPGTTDTGELFF,TRBV7-9,-,TRBD2,TRBJ2-2
TGTGCCAGCAGACTTTCGTCCGACTACGAGCAGTACTTC,CASRLSSDYEQYF,TRBV6-5,-,-,TRBJ2-7
TGTGCCAGCAGTTACTCGATAGGCTACACCTTC,CASSYSIGYTF,TRBV6-6,-,-,TRBJ1-2
TGTGCCACCCAGAATTGGCGGAGCTCTGGAAACACCATATATTTT,CATQNWRSSGNTIYF,TRBV19,-,-,TRBJ1-3
TGTGCCAGCAGTTACTCGAAACAGCCTGGTGAGCAGTTCTTC,CASSYSKQPGEQFF,TRBV6-5,-,-,TRBJ2-1